This T cell receptor beta chain was documented in a study of beta chain features in type 1 diabetes. Concerning this clone: Its specificity is not known.

Expressed TCRB transcripts were sequenced, since all the RNA that had been isolated was reverse transcribed. Produced via immunoSEQ multiplex PCR; TCRdb's table is partial and in-frame only. This sample has 250,000 to 300,000 clones; roughly 25% occur once, and the top ten carry approximately 0.011%. The germline CDR1 and CDR2 sequences are MGHRA and YSYEKL. Trimming took 1 base from V and 5 from J; bases not matched to a gene: 13. The CDR3 sequence is 18 residues long. Study-wide results and limits: TCRB CDR3 length was moderately but significantly reduced in all four CD4+ subsets of Type 1 diabetes patients. TCRB rearrangement may or may not be influenced by HLA type; here this remained unresolved.

The chain joins TRBV4-1 to TRBJ2-5; TRBD2 agrees at 10 bases. What was sequenced was naive CD4+ T cells from blood. The sequence derives from a woman aged 25 to 39 with type 1 diabetes. CDR3 sequence: CASSQVGVPAGGRETQYF. In nucleotides, the CDR3 is TGCGCCAGCAGCCAAGTTGGGGTCCCAGCGGGAGGGCGGGAGACCCAGTACTTC.